These T cell receptor beta chains were read from a single sample in a study of control samples from healthy donors and cancer patients. TCRdb's copy holds only in-frame clones and misses some; the assay was immunoSEQ multiplex PCR. Among about 120,000 clones listed, about 93% were seen once. The sample taken for sequencing was blood. The receptors come from a young man in good health. Each CDR3 is given with its conserved first and last residue. D genes are given only for firm matches. For some rows the clone size is stated as once, few or many, or as a class when expanded; others skip it.

V gene	D gene	clone size	J gene	CDR3 protein	CDR3 DNA
TRBV20-1	.	.	TRBJ1-2	CSASRTRDLGYTF	TGCAGTGCTAGTCGGACACGAGACCTTGGCTACACCTTC
TRBV29-1	.	once	TRBJ1-1	CSAGQNTEAFF	TGCAGCGCGGGGCAGAACACTGAAGCTTTCTTT
TRBV19	TRBD1	.	TRBJ2-3	CATGTGSDTNTQYF	TGTGCCACTGGGACAGGGAGTGACACTAATACGCAGTATTTT
TRBV9	TRBD1	.	TRBJ1-2	CASSVVGQGADYGYTF	TGTGCCAGCAGCGTAGTCGGGCAGGGGGCAGACTATGGCTACACCTTC
TRBV21-1	.	.	TRBJ1-5	CASSTARATVQPQHF	TGTGCCAGCAGCACTGCCAGGGCCACGGTTCAGCCCCAGCATTTT
TRBV5-1	.	.	TRBJ1-6	CASSSSPGHLITPLHF	TGCGCCAGCAGCTCTTCCCCGGGACATCTGATAACACCCCTCCACTTT
TRBV10-3	.	.	TRBJ2-2	CAISGLPRGGGELFF	TGTGCCATCAGTGGGCTGCCCCGGGGCGGCGGGGAGCTGTTTTTT
TRBV6-5	.	.	TRBJ1-5	CASSFTGDYQPQHF	TGTGCCAGCAGTTTTACGGGGGATTATCAGCCCCAGCATTTT
TRBV28	TRBD1	.	TRBJ1-3	CASSRTGNGNTIYF	TGTGCCAGCAGTCGGACAGGGAATGGAAACACCATATATTTT
TRBV3-1/TRBV3-2	.	.	TRBJ1-1	CASSQDRGGRAFF	TGTGCCAGCAGCCAAGATCGGGGAGGTAGAGCTTTCTTT
TRBV6-5	TRBD1	.	TRBJ1-4	CASSFRQGGEKLFF	TGTGCCAGCAGCTTTCGACAGGGGGGAGAAAAACTGTTTTTT
TRBV7-6	TRBD2	.	TRBJ2-1	CASSLSPGGYNEQFF	TGTGCCAGCAGCCTTAGTCCGGGGGGATACAATGAGCAGTTCTTC
TRBV2	TRBD1	.	TRBJ2-1	CASRSQGAMSDEQFF	TGTGCCAGCAGGTCACAGGGGGCAATGTCGGATGAGCAGTTCTTC
TRBV11-1	TRBD1	.	TRBJ2-1	CASSALQDRDNEQFF	TGTGCCAGCAGCGCCCTCCAAGACAGGGATAATGAGCAGTTCTTC
TRBV9	.	.	TRBJ1-2	CASSVAGTREGYGYTF	TGTGCCAGCAGCGTAGCCGGGACCCGGGAGGGCTATGGCTACACCTTC
TRBV7-7	.	.	TRBJ1-3	CASSLSGAGNTIYF	TGTGCCAGCAGCTTGTCAGGGGCTGGAAACACCATATATTTT
TRBV19	.	.	TRBJ1-1	CASSRGTEAFF	TGTGCCAGTAGCAGGGGCACTGAAGCTTTCTTT
TRBV3-1/TRBV3-2	TRBD1	.	TRBJ1-3	CASSQGRGKESGNTIYF	TGTGCCAGCAGCCAGGGCAGGGGGAAAGAAAGTGGAAACACCATATATTTT
TRBV3-1/TRBV3-2	.	.	TRBJ1-6	CASSQSQLNSPLHF	TGTGCCAGCAGCCAAAGTCAGCTTAATTCACCCCTCCACTTT
TRBV3-1/TRBV3-2	.	.	TRBJ1-2	CAPILGRYGYTF	TGTGCCCCAATCCTCGGGAGATATGGCTACACCTTC
TRBV15	TRBD1	.	TRBJ1-5	CATSRDLGQGIDSNQPQHF	TGTGCCACCAGCAGAGATCTGGGACAGGGCATAGATAGCAATCAGCCCCAGCATTTT
TRBV5-1	.	once	TRBJ1-4	CASSLGAGDEKLFF	TGCGCCAGCAGCCTTGGGGCAGGAGACGAAAAACTGTTTTTT
TRBV28	.	.	TRBJ1-5	CASRGSTGNQPQHF	TGTGCCAGCAGGGGTTCCACCGGCAATCAGCCCCAGCATTTT
TRBV7-9	.	.	TRBJ1-1	CASSFGTEAFF	TGTGCCAGCAGCTTCGGCACTGAAGCTTTCTTT
TRBV12-5	.	.	TRBJ1-5	CASGSGPLGQPQHF	TGTGCTAGTGGTTCGGGCCCTCTAGGTCAGCCCCAGCATTTT
TRBV28	.	once	TRBJ1-6	CASSWDNSPLHF	TGTGCCAGCAGCTGGGACAATTCACCCCTCCACTTT
TRBV5-1	TRBD1	.	TRBJ2-5	CASSLGDRAQETQYF	TGCGCCAGCAGCTTGGGGGACAGAGCCCAAGAGACCCAGTACTTC
TRBV19	.	.	TRBJ1-1	CASSRSLNTEAFF	TGTGCCAGTAGTAGATCACTGAACACTGAAGCTTTCTTT
TRBV5-1	TRBD2	.	TRBJ2-2	CASSLGASGGPNTGELFF	TGCGCCAGCAGCTTAGGGGCTAGCGGGGGCCCGAACACCGGGGAGCTGTTTTTT
TRBV5-1	TRBD1	.	TRBJ2-1	CASSDRVSYNEQFF	TGCGCCAGCAGCGACAGGGTTTCCTACAATGAGCAGTTCTTC
TRBV7-9	.	.	TRBJ1-2	CASSLSSTETYGYTF	TGTGCCAGCAGCTTATCATCTACAGAGACCTATGGCTACACCTTC
TRBV11-2	.	.	TRBJ2-3	CASSSRVRTADTQYF	TGTGCCAGCAGCTCACGGGTTCGGACCGCAGATACGCAGTATTTT
TRBV5-6	.	.	TRBJ2-1	CASSLGQGRYNEQFF	TGTGCCAGCAGCTTGGGGCAGGGGCGGTACAATGAGCAGTTCTTC
TRBV19	.	once	TRBJ1-4	CASSLEGRPNEKLFF	TGTGCCAGTAGTTTGGAAGGCCGTCCGAATGAAAAACTGTTTTTT
TRBV7-9	.	.	TRBJ1-2	CASSRDSGYGYTF	TGTGCCAGCAGCCGGGATTCTGGCTATGGCTACACCTTC
TRBV9	.	.	TRBJ2-7	CASSDGGPYEQYF	TGTGCCAGCAGCGACGGAGGGCCCTACGAGCAGTACTTC
TRBV29-1	TRBD2	.	TRBJ2-7	CSVDSGDYEQYF	TGCAGCGTTGACAGCGGGGACTACGAGCAGTACTTC
TRBV6-4	.	.	TRBJ2-1	CASSDSGEQFF	TGTGCCAGCAGTGACTCTGGTGAGCAGTTCTTC
TRBV19	TRBD1	.	TRBJ1-5	CASMRQGMSNQPQHF	TGTGCCAGTATGAGACAGGGAATGAGCAATCAGCCCCAGCATTTT
TRBV4-2	.	.	TRBJ2-1	CASSQSTQPYNEQFF	TGTGCCAGCAGCCAAAGCACCCAACCCTACAATGAGCAGTTCTTC
TRBV29-1	.	.	TRBJ2-6	CSVDDVRSGANVLTF	TGCAGCGTTGATGACGTGCGCTCTGGGGCCAACGTCCTGACTTTC